The clone carrying this T cell receptor (beta chain) was seen ten or more times. The data originate from a study of T cells in Graves' hyperthyroidism and ophthalmopathy. TCR beta CDR3 regions were amplified from RNA. First-round RT-PCR with HTBI primers amplified the TCR CDR3 region. In TCRdb, the multiplex PCR reads were re-called with MiXCR into one record per CDR3 protein. The sample includes fewer than 250,000 distinct CDR3 sequences, roughly 22% of them seen just once. V dropped 5 bases and J dropped 5; count of bases not matched to a gene: 5. The CDR3 length is 12 residues. Germline assignment: CDR1 SQVTM and CDR2 ANQGSEA. The PBMCs were taken from approximately 9 ml of fresh peripheral blood.

The chain combines TRBV29-1 with TRBJ2-7, with 8 nucleotides matching TRBD1. The sequencing sample was made of blood. The source of this sequence is a woman between 35 and 50 years old with Graves' ophthalmopathy. CDR3 residues: CSVRQGRHEQYF. The CDR3 DNA sequence: TGCAGCGTTCGACAGGGGAGGCACGAGCAGTACTTC.